Following are 2 T cell receptor beta chains from one sample sequenced in a study of cytotoxic CD8 clonotypes in ibrutinib-treated CLL. The data were produced by immunoSEQ multiplex PCR, yet TCRdb's version contains in-frame clones alone and is incomplete. The sample has roughly 24,000 clones; 65% to 75% are singletons. The sequencing used PBMCs, collected after 24 months of ibrutinib treatment. The receptors come from a human donor with chronic lymphocytic leukemia.

The J gene is TRBJ2-7, the V gene TRBV5-1, with D possibly being TRBD1 or TRBD2 (6 bases each). The CDR3 totals 14 residues. Germline assignment: CDR1 SGHRS and CDR2 YFSETQ. Trimming removed 2 bases from V and 4 bases from J, with 13 bases in between. CDR3 sequence: CASSLGGSLYEQYF. CDR3 bases: TGCGCCAGCAGCTTAGGGGGGTCGCTTTACGAGCAGTACTTC. Looking up the rest from reference TRBV5-1 and TRBJ2-7 gives the full variable domain: KAGVTQTPRYLIKTRGQQVTLSCSPISGHRSVSWYQQTPGQGLQFLFEYFSETQRNKGNFPGRFSGRQFSNSRSEMNVSTLELGDSALYLCASSLGGSLYEQYFGPGTRLTVT.

This clone turned up a few times. The chain carries TRBV7-2 and TRBJ1-6; weak D call: TRBD1 (5 bases). CDR3 length: 16 residues. The germline gives CDR1 SGHTA, CDR2 FQGNSA. V lost 4 bases and J 10 bases, leaving 20 bases between the germline ends. This CDR3 reads CASSSPGTEVGSPLHF. CDR3 coding DNA: TGTGCCAGCAGCTCCCCAGGGACCGAGGTGGGATCACCCCTCCACTTT.